Following are 7 T cell receptor beta chains from one sample sequenced in a study of T cells in Graves' hyperthyroidism and ophthalmopathy. Amplification of TCR beta CDR3 regions was performed using RNA transcripts as template. RT-PCR in the first round (using the HTBI primer set) targeted the TCR CDR3. In TCRdb, the multiplex PCR reads were re-called with MiXCR into one record per CDR3 protein. The profile shows 450,000 to 650,000 distinct CDR3 sequences, 15% to 20% of them singletons. Sequencing was done on a sample of blood. Receptor source: a young woman with Graves' ophthalmopathy.

There are a few counts of this clonotype. The J gene is TRBJ1-4, the V gene TRBV2; D unclear. V lost 4 bases and J lost 8, with 11 bases in between. CDR3 length: 13 residues. In germline, CDR1 is SNHLY, CDR2 FYNNEI. The CDR3 nucleotides read TGTGCCAGCAGTGTCCGGCAAGGGGAAAAACTGTTTTTT. This sequence encodes CASSVRQGEKLFF.

In its sample, this clonotype was seen many times. The chain employs TRBV6-1 and TRBJ1-5; 7 bases map to TRBD1. CDR3 length equals 13 residues. The junction had 10 bases not matched to a gene; V was cut back by 10 bases and J by 7 bases. Germline V lookup: CDR1 MNHNS, CDR2 SASEGT. The CDR3 DNA follows: TGTGCCACCTCACAAACAGGGGTACAGCCCCAGCATTTT. Protein: CATSQTGVQPQHF.

The chain couples TRBV30 to TRBJ2-3; 7 positions agree with TRBD1. From germline, CDR1 is GTSNPN and CDR2 SVGIG (reference sequence). Losses at the gene ends were 2 bases for V and 1 base for J; bases not matched to a gene: 6. The CDR3 is 15 amino acids. CDR3 bases: TGTGCCTGGAGTAACGACAGGGAAGGCACAGATACGCAGTATTTT. The encoded protein is CAWSNDREGTDTQYF.

The chain combines TRBV5-1 with TRBJ2-2; D might be TRBD2 (5 bases). CDR1 and CDR2 (germline): SGHRS, YFSETQ. The V end was cut by 0 bases, the J end by 2 bases, with 11 bases between. The CDR3 runs to 16 residues. CDR3 sequence: CASSLGARGNTGELFF. Written as DNA, the CDR3 is TGCGCCAGCAGCTTGGGGGCCCGGGGTAACACCGGGGAGCTGTTTTTT. The entire variable domain, with the rest obtained from reference TRBV5-1 and TRBJ2-2, is as follows: KAGVTQTPRYLIKTRGQQVTLSCSPISGHRSVSWYQQTPGQGLQFLFEYFSETQRNKGNFPGRFSGRQFSNSRSEMNVSTLELGDSALYLCASSLGARGNTGELFFGEGSRLTVL.

The V gene is TRBV15, the J gene TRBJ2-3, with D perhaps matching TRBD1 or TRBD2 (6 bases each). V was clipped by 1 base and J by 5 bases, with 19 bases between them. Germline CDR1 LNHNV, CDR2 YYDKDF (reference sequence). The CDR3 runs 17 residues. CDR3 sequence: CATSRGGAGAGVDTQYF. Here the CDR3 DNA reads TGTGCCACCAGCAGAGGGGGGGCAGGGGCCGGTGTAGATACGCAGTATTTT.

The chain employs TRBV29-1 and TRBJ2-3, with 14 bases lining up with TRBD2. This CDR3 spans 16 amino acids. In germline, CDR1 is SQVTM, CDR2 ANQGSEA. Trimming cost V 7 bases and J 0 bases; bases outside gene matches: 6. CDR3 bases: TGCAGCGGGGTAGGACTAGCGGGAGGAAGCACAGATACGCAGTATTTT. Translation: CSGVGLAGGSTDTQYF.

This clonotype was counted at least ten times. The chain recombines TRBV30 with TRBJ2-1, with 11 nucleotides matching TRBD2. Trimming took 4 bases from V and 3 from J; bases not matched to a gene: 5. CDR1 and CDR2 (germline): GTSNPN, SVGIG (reference sequence). The CDR3 runs 15 residues. In DNA form, the CDR3 reads TGTGCCTGGACCATCGGGACTAGCGGCTACAATGAGCAGTTCTTC. Translated, it gives CAWTIGTSGYNEQFF.